This note documents a single T cell receptor (beta chain) sequence. Its antigen has not been determined. No quality values exist for individual bases; no much larger clone is one base distant. Library preparation was by the immunoSEQ multiplex PCR assay. The paper's processing steps were these. A clone was classified as neoantigen-specific if the clone expanded significantly in response to the relevant peptide and did not expand significantly in response to any other peptide tested. TCRdb holds this immuneACCESS table with in-frame rearrangements only. Some clones are missing; in checked studies, unresolved V genes explain under half, and the rest has no known cause. D and trimming come from the DNA, and the V and J calls and clone size come from that table. The sample table holds 9,000 to 10,000 clones, of which 85% to 95% were seen once. The ten largest clones take up 9.7% of the sample. The sample comes from a study of PD-1 blockade in mismatch repair-deficient tumors (dated by TCRdb to about 2017). About the study as a whole: Between September 2013 and late 2016, more than 75 consecutive patients with around twelve mismatch repair-deficient cancer types, all previously treated and progressing, were enrolled in the trial. Tumor-associated T cell clones in the peripheral blood of patients responding to PD-1 blockade were tracked using deep sequencing of TCR CDR3 regions. Broad study findings and their caveats: Clones residing in the tumor, which were often undetectable in blood before treatment, expanded quickly after pembrolizumab and then contracted, generally before radiologic responses. Clonal expansion was elicited by three of seven peptides, and over a hundred unique blood TCRs were yielded, about seven of which were also found in tumor; all positive peptides were derived from frameshift mutations.

Including the terminal cysteine and phenylalanine, the CDR3 comprises 14 residues. The read is trimmed to its CDR3 DNA, 42 bases read in frame from base 1. CDR1 and CDR2, looked up from the germline V gene, are SGHRS and YFSETQ. V and J lose 0 bases and 3 bases, and a span of 10 bases separates them. The time point label, read with the paper, signifies: 10-day in vitro stimulation with candidate neoantigen peptide 3. Mismatch repair deficiency was established in every enrolled patient by polymerase chain reaction or immunohistochemistry. TCR sequencing was performed for a few patients who responded to pembrolizumab therapy. Each of several ELISpot-reactive candidate neoantigen peptides was used in an approximately 10-day in vitro stimulation prior to TCR sequencing. A control culture lacking peptide was run in an identical manner and was used as the baseline for calculation of clone fold changes. Pembrolizumab PD-1 blockade was prospectively tested in advanced mismatch repair-deficient cancers, regardless of tissue of origin, in the phase II trial.

This sequence originates from an adult with mismatch repair-deficient cancer. The sequence links TRBV5-1 to TRBJ2-7; the D region possibly corresponds to TRBD2 (5 bases align). Source: cells cultured in vitro, taken from a patient treated with pembrolizumab. The nucleotide sequence reads as follows: TGCGCCAGCAGCTTGGCCCCGGGGTACTACGAGCAGTACTTC. Translated, it gives CASSLAPGYYEQYF.